This TCR beta chain was documented in a study of human T cells and chemical hapten exposure. The table lists this clonotype with a few counts. Its antigen is unidentified. The time point here: healthy volunteer bleed at 6 weeks. Sequencing started from total RNA isolated from unfractionated whole blood. TCRdb ran MiXCR on the RACE reads and lists one entry per CDR3 protein. The sample lists around 80,000 distinct CDR3 sequences; 7% to 9% were seen once. Whole-study results and caveats: Those TCRs sitting above 1 in 1000 frequency stayed the same with DPC sensitization.

Source material: whole blood. The receptor's source is a male donor in good health. Some clones in this sample may be carry-over from other donors' samples.

CDR3 loop: CASRDWTANTEAFF. CDR3 nucleotide sequence: TGTGCCAGCCGCGACTGGACAGCGAACACTGAAGCTTTCTTT. This chain uses TRBV27 with TRBJ1-1, with D maybe TRBD1 (6 bases). The V end lost 8 bases, the J end lost 1 base, and 14 bases lay between the germline ends. The CDR3 is 14 residues long. CDR1 and CDR2 (germline): MNHEY, SMNVEV (reference sequence).